A single sample gave rise to the 21 T cell receptor beta chains below, sequenced in a study of blood T cell repertoires in COVID-19. Clones were read by immunoSEQ multiplex PCR, and TCRdb kept only the in-frame ones, dropping some. This sample yields about 170,000 clones, of which roughly four fifths are seen a single time; about 8% belongs to the top ten. The specimen was peripheral blood. The receptors shown here come from a man in his forties who had recovered from COVID-19.

The J gene is TRBJ2-7, the V gene TRBV12-5; a possible D gene is TRBD1 (6 bases). V was pared by 2 bases and J by 6 bases, with 11 bases between. The CDR3 covers 13 residues. CDR1 is LGHNT and CDR2 is FRNRAP in the germline V gene. The CDR3 loop reads CASGLSRGFEQYF. The CDR3, as DNA: TGTGCTAGTGGTTTGTCGAGGGGGTTCGAGCAGTACTTC.

The chain couples TRBV28 to TRBJ2-5; tentative D call: TRBD1 (6 bases). Trimming cost V 4 bases and J 5 bases, with 11 bases left between them. The CDR3 consists of 13 residues. Germline lookup yields CDR1 MDHEN and CDR2 SYDVKM. CDR3 region: CASSYRGMETQYF. The CDR3 DNA reads as TGTGCCAGCAGTTATAGGGGGATGGAGACCCAGTACTTC.

V and J are TRBV6-4 and TRBJ1-1, with TRBD1 matching 7 bases. The V segment lost 6 bases and the J segment 1 base; nucleotides outside the gene matches: 5. CDR1 and CDR2 (germline): MRHNA, SNTAGT. The CDR3 sequence is 14 residues long. CDR3 loop: CASSRDSANTEAFF. The CDR3 nucleotides read TGTGCCAGCAGCCGGGACAGCGCGAACACTGAAGCTTTCTTT.

This clone showed up just a few times. The chain combines TRBV2 with TRBJ2-7; no definite D call. CDR1 is SNHLY, CDR2 FYNNEI, per germline. The CDR3 is 14 amino acids. Trimming took off 8 bases at V and 2 bases at J, with 16 bases between the two ends. CDR3 protein: CASLVAVIAYEQYF. The DNA of the CDR3 is TGTGCCAGCCTGGTAGCTGTAATCGCCTACGAGCAGTACTTC.

This chain uses TRBV7-2 with TRBJ2-1; TRBD1 might be the D (6 bases). V was cut by 5 bases and J by 2 bases, with 16 bases left in between. CDR3 length: 16 amino acids. Germline V gene data show CDR1 as SGHTA and CDR2 as FQGNSA. DNA for the CDR3: TGTGCCAGCAGCGATCAGGGGCTGGCTACCTACAATGAGCAGTTCTTC. Residues: CASSDQGLATYNEQFF.

The CDR3, as DNA: TGTGCCAGCAGATGGTCGTACCGGGACAGGGCCTTGAACACTGAAGCTTTCTTT. Residues: CASRWSYRDRALNTEAFF. This chain joins TRBV2 and TRBJ1-1, with 9 bases fitting TRBD1. Germline CDR1 is SNHLY and CDR2 is FYNNEI. The CDR3 spans 18 residues. With V trimmed by 6 bases and J by 0 bases, 14 bases remained unmatched.

The chain recombines TRBV10-3 with TRBJ1-2; 7 bases line up with TRBD1. CDR1 and CDR2 (germline): ENHRY, SYGVKD. V shed 10 bases, J shed 3 bases, and the junction held 11 bases outside the gene matches. This CDR3 contains 14 residues. The CDR3 protein is CATWTGHEDYGYTF. CDR3 nucleotide sequence: TGTGCCACCTGGACAGGCCATGAGGACTATGGCTACACCTTC.

The chain carries TRBV4-3 and TRBJ2-3; 8 bases fit TRBD1. The CDR3 is 18 amino acids. J gave up 4 bases and V 2 bases, and 14 bases lay outside the gene matches. In germline, CDR1 is LGHNA, CDR2 YSLEER. As DNA, the CDR3 is TGCGCCAGCAGCCAAATACGCCCACAGGGGGTACGCGCAGATACGCAGTATTTT. This gives the protein CASSQIRPQGVRADTQYF.

This clone appeared once. This chain uses TRBV5-4 with TRBJ1-6; D unclear. V lost 6 bases and J 3 bases, leaving 10 bases between the germline ends. There are 14 residues in the CDR3. The germline V gene has CDR1 SGHNT and CDR2 YYREEE (reference sequence). CDR3 protein: CASMEENYNSPLHF. Written as DNA, the CDR3 is TGTGCCAGCATGGAGGAAAACTATAATTCACCCCTCCACTTT.

J is TRBJ2-5 and V is TRBV19; 7 bases are shared with TRBD1. Per germline, CDR1 LNHDA and CDR2 SQIVND (reference sequence). J lost 1 base, V lost 8 bases, and 7 bases had no gene match. The CDR3 length is 14 residues. CDR3 loop: CASGQGDPQETQYF. DNA of the CDR3: TGTGCCAGTGGGCAGGGGGACCCCCAAGAGACCCAGTACTTC.

The CDR3 sequence is CASSLGGQAGNTIYF. As DNA, the CDR3 is TGTGCCAGCAGCTTAGGGGGACAGGCTGGAAACACCATATATTTT. The genes are TRBV7-9 and TRBJ1-3, with 8 positions matching TRBD1. Germline CDR1 reads SEHNR; CDR2 reads FQNEAQ (reference sequence). The V and J ends lost 1 base and 2 bases, in that order; junction bases with no gene match: 1. The CDR3 runs to 15 residues. Drawing the rest from reference TRBV7-9 and TRBJ1-3, the complete variable domain is DTGVSQNPRHKITKRGQNVTFRCDPISEHNRLYWYRQTLGQGPEFLTYFQNEAQLEKSRLLSDRFSAERPKGSFSTLEIQRTEQGDSAMYLCASSLGGQAGNTIYFGEGSWLTVV.

V and J are TRBV4-1 and TRBJ1-1; D unclear. The CDR3 sequence is 15 residues long. In germline, CDR1 is MGHRA, CDR2 YSYEKL. V lost 1 base, J lost 4 bases, and 13 bases lay in between. Here the CDR3 reads CASSQAVGGGTEAFF. The CDR3 DNA is TGCGCCAGCAGCCAAGCTGTAGGTGGAGGCACTGAAGCTTTCTTT.

The chain joins TRBV7-8 to TRBJ2-7; perhaps TRBD1 as D (5 bases). The V gene's germline CDR1 is SGHVS and CDR2 FQNEAQ. The CDR3 is made up of 12 amino acids. Trimming took 5 bases from V and 4 from J, leaving 9 bases between them. The CDR3 reads CASSQGVYEQYF. The CDR3, as DNA: TGTGCCAGCAGCCAAGGGGTTTACGAGCAGTACTTC.

The rearrangement uses TRBV19 and TRBJ2-5; a possible D gene is TRBD1 (6 bases). Germline V CDR1 and CDR2: LNHDA, SQIVND (reference sequence). The CDR3 extends over 14 amino acids. Trimming stripped 3 bases from V and 5 bases from J, with 13 bases between. The CDR3, as DNA: TGTGCCAGTAGTATTGAGTGGGGGCCGGAGACCCAGTACTTC. It encodes CASSIEWGPETQYF.

The count of this clone is one. The chain employs TRBV4-3 and TRBJ2-1; perhaps TRBD1 as D (5 bases). V gave up 2 bases and J gave up 8 bases, with 19 bases separating them. This CDR3 region has 16 residues. The V gene's germline CDR1 is LGHNA and CDR2 YSLEER. The CDR3 sequence is CASSQFTGTNTDEQFF. CDR3 in DNA: TGCGCCAGCAGCCAATTTACAGGTACCAACACGGATGAGCAGTTCTTC.

The chain carries TRBV4-1 and TRBJ2-3; 8 bases agree with TRBD2. V shed 6 bases and J 5 bases; nucleotides not matched to a gene: 13. This CDR3 region has 16 residues. Germline values: CDR1 MGHRA, CDR2 YSYEKL. CDR3 bases: TGCGCCAGCAGAATTGGACTAGCTGGAGTGGGAGATACGCAGTATTTT. Encoded protein: CASRIGLAGVGDTQYF.

V is TRBV19 and J is TRBJ1-1, with a weak D call TRBD1 (6 bases). Trimming shortened V by 7 bases and J by 8 bases, and 23 bases separated the two germline ends. Germline V CDR1 and CDR2: LNHDA, SQIVND (reference sequence). The CDR3 length is 15 residues. CDR3 coding DNA: TGTGCCAGTACTTTCTCAAGGGGGGGGCAGGAAGAAGCTTTCTTT. It codes for CASTFSRGGQEEAFF.

A few counts support this clone. This chain links TRBV28 with TRBJ2-7, with TRBD2 matching 10 bases. CDR1 and CDR2 from the germline V gene are MDHEN and SYDVKM. The CDR3 has 15 amino acids. The V segment lost 7 bases and the J segment 6 bases; nucleotides outside the gene matches: 12. CDR3 nucleotide sequence: TGTGCCAGCAAGGGGGGTTCTAGCGGGAGCGGCGAGCAGTACTTC. Translated, it gives CASKGGSSGSGEQYF. Variable domain in full (rest from reference TRBV28 and TRBJ2-7): DVKVTQSSRYLVKRTGEKVFLECVQDMDHENMFWYRQDPGLGLRLIYFSYDVKMKEKGDIPEGYSVSREKKERFSLILESASTNQTSMYLCASKGGSSGSGEQYFGPGTRLTVT.

The rearrangement uses TRBV18 and TRBJ1-3; tentatively, D is TRBD1 (5 bases). This CDR3 is built from 15 residues. The V gene lost 3 bases and the J gene lost 0 bases, with 9 bases spanning the gap. CDR1 and CDR2 from the germline V gene are KGHSH and LQKENI. In DNA, the CDR3 is TGTGCCAGCTCACCGCCAGGGCTCTCTGGAAACACCATATATTTT. Encoded protein: CASSPPGLSGNTIYF. Looking up the rest from reference TRBV18 and TRBJ1-3 gives the full variable domain: NAGVMQNPRHLVRRRGQEARLRCSPMKGHSHVYWYRQLPEEGLKFMVYLQKENIIDESGMPKERFSAEFPKEGPSILRIQQVVRGDSAAYFCASSPPGLSGNTIYFGEGSWLTVV.

The chain joins TRBV7-2 to TRBJ2-3; tentative D call: TRBD2 (6 bases). CDR1 and CDR2 (germline): SGHTA, FQGNSA. Trimming took off 8 bases at V and 6 bases at J, with 15 bases between the two ends. The CDR3 extends over 13 amino acids. This chain's CDR3 is CASGGTRIDTQYF. CDR3 coding DNA: TGTGCCAGCGGGGGGACCCGGATCGATACGCAGTATTTT.

The chain combines TRBV7-8 with TRBJ1-4, with TRBD1 matching over 7 bases. Germline V gives CDR1 SGHVS, CDR2 FQNEAQ. This CDR3 comprises 15 residues. V trimming: 6 bases; J trimming: 7 bases; junction bases outside the gene matches: 11. The CDR3 nucleotides read TGTGCCAGCAGGCCATCGACAGGGTACGGTGAAAAACTGTTTTTT. Residues: CASRPSTGYGEKLFF. Using reference TRBV7-8 and TRBJ1-4 for the parts outside the CDR3, the full variable domain is GAGVSQSPRYKVAKRGQDVALRCDPISGHVSLFWYQQALGQGPEFLTYFQNEAQLDKSGLPSDRFFAERPEGSVSTLKIQRTQQEDSAVYLCASRPSTGYGEKLFFGSGTQLSVL.